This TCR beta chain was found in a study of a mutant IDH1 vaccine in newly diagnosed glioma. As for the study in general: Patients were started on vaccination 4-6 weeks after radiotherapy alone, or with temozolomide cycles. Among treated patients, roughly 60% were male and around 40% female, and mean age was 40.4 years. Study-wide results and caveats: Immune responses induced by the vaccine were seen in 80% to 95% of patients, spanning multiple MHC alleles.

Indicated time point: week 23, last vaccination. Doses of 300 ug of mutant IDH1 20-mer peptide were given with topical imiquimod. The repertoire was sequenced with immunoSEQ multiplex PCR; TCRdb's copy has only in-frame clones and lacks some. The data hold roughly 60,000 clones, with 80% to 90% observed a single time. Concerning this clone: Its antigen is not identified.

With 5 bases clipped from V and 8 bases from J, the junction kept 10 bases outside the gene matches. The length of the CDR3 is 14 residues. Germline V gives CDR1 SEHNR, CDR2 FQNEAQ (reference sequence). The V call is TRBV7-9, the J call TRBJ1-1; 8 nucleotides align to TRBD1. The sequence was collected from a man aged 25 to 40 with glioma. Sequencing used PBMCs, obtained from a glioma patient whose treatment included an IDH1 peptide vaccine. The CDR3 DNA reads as TGTGCCAGCAGCCCACAGGGGGGTAGGACGGAAGCTTTCTTT. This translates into CASSPQGGRTEAFF.